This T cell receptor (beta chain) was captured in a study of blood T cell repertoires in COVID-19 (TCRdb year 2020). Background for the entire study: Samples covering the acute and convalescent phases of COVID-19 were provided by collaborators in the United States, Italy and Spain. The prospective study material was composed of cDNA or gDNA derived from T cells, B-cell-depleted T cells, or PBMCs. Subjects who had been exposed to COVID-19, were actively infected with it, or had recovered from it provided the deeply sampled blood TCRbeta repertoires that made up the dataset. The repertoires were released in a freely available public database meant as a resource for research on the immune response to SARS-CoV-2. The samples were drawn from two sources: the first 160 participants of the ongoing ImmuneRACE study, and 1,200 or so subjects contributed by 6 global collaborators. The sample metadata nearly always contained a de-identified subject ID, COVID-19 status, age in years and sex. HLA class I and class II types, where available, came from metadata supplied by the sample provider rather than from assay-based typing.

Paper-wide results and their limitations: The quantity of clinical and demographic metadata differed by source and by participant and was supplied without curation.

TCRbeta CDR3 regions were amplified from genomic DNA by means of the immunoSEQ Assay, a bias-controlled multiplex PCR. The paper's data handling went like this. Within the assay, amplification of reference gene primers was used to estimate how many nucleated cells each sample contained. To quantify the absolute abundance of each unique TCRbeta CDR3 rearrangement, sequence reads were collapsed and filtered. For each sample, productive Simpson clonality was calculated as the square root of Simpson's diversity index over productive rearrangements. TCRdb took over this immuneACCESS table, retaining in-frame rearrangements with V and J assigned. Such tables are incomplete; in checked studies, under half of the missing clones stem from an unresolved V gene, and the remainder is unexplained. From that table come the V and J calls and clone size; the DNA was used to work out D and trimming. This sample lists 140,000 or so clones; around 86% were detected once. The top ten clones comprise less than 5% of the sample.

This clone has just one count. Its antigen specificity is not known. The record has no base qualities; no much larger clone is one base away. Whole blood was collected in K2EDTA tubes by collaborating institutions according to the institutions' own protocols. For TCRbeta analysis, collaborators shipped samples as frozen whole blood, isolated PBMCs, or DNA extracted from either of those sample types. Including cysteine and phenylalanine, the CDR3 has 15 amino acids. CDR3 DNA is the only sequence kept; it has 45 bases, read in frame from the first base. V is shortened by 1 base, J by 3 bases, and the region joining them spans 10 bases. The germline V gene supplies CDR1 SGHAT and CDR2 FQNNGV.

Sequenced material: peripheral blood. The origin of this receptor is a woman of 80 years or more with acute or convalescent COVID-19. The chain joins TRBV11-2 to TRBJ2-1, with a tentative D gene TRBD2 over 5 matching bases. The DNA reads TGTGCCAGCAGCTTAGTGCGGGCAAACTACAATGAGCAGTTCTTC. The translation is CASSLVRANYNEQFF.